The 26 T cell receptor beta chains below were found in one sample sequenced in a study of post-analysis software for immune sequencing data. Study-wide points: Patients carried roughly five TRBV segments more frequently than controls did, and TRBV5-6, TRBV5-1 and TRBV20-1 were among them.

These receptors have no identified antigens. Unique molecular identifiers had been added to the TCR beta cDNA libraries. TCRdb processed the PCR reads anew with MiXCR; each CDR3 protein has one entry. The sample records approximately 260,000 distinct CDR3 sequences, 36% being singletons. The sample consisted of blood. The receptor source for this set is a girl aged 5 to 17 with multiple sclerosis.

This clonotype has ten or more counts. DNA for the CDR3: TGTGCCACCAGCAGACCCGCAGGGGATACGCAGTATTTT. It encodes CATSRPAGDTQYF. The chain joins TRBV15 to TRBJ2-3; D may be TRBD1 (5 bases). The germline CDR1 and CDR2 sequences are LNHNV and YYDKDF (reference sequence). This CDR3 is 13 amino acids long. V shed 2 bases and J shed 6 bases, with 9 bases lying between them.

Concerning this clonotype itself: A much larger clone lies one base from this, so it may be a read error. The chain couples TRBV24-1 to TRBJ2-3, with TRBD2 identical over 9 bases. This CDR3 comprises 15 residues. V was clipped by 5 bases and J by 7 bases; unmatched bases: 9. Germline V gene lookup returns CDR1 KGHDR and CDR2 SFDVKD. In DNA form, the CDR3 reads TGTGCCACCAGTGGAGGTAGCGGGAGAGCTAATACGCAGTATTTT. Its translation is CATSGGSGRANTQYF.

The rearrangement uses TRBV7-9 and TRBJ1-1; unclear D gene. V was cut by 2 bases and J by 0 bases, with 7 bases left in between. This CDR3 is built from 14 residues. CDR1 and CDR2 from the germline V gene are SEHNR and FQNEAQ (reference sequence). CDR3 loop: CASSLPTLNTEAFF. The DNA of the CDR3 is TGTGCCAGCAGCTTACCGACCCTGAACACTGAAGCTTTCTTT. The full variable domain, completed using reference TRBV7-9 and TRBJ1-1, is DTGVSQNPRHKITKRGQNVTFRCDPISEHNRLYWYRQTLGQGPEFLTYFQNEAQLEKSRLLSDRFSAERPKGSFSTLEIQRTEQGDSAMYLCASSLPTLNTEAFFGQGTRLTVV.

The J gene is TRBJ2-3, the V gene TRBV28; weak D call: TRBD1 (5 bases). The V gene's germline CDR1 is MDHEN and CDR2 SYDVKM. The length of the CDR3 is 10 residues. V lost 8 bases and J 7 bases, leaving 7 bases between the germline ends. The CDR3 loop reads CASGANTQYF. The CDR3 DNA is TGTGCCAGCGGGGCCAATACGCAGTATTTT.

The V call is TRBV20-1, the J call TRBJ2-1; D not certain. This CDR3 is 14 amino acids long. CDR1 and CDR2 from the germline V gene are DFQATT and SNEGSKA (reference sequence). Trimming stripped 3 bases from V and 2 bases from J, with 11 bases between. The CDR3 sequence: CSARWVEAYNEQFF. The CDR3 DNA reads as TGCAGTGCTAGGTGGGTAGAGGCCTACAATGAGCAGTTCTTC.

In this sample, this clonotype turned up a few times. A read error may explain this, as a much larger clone is one base away. The V call is TRBV2, the J call TRBJ2-1; 11 bases map to TRBD2. CDR1 and CDR2 from the germline V gene are SNHLY and FYNNEI. This CDR3 is built from 14 residues. V dropped 8 bases and J dropped 6; count of bases not matched to a gene: 6. The CDR3 loop reads CASRGGLAGNEQFF. The CDR3 DNA reads TGTGCCAGCCGGGGCGGACTAGCGGGCAATGAGCAGTTCTTC.

On this clonotype itself: Possible read error: a much larger clone is one base away. The J gene is TRBJ2-5, the V gene TRBV29-1; the D is unclear. Per germline, CDR1 SQVTM and CDR2 ANQGSEA. The CDR3 extends over 11 amino acids. V lost 4 bases to trimming and J lost 5 bases, with 8 bases between them. CDR3 in amino acids: CSVALSETQYF. CDR3 in DNA: TGCAGCGTTGCACTGTCGGAGACCCAGTACTTC.

This clonotype was seen repeatedly, ten times or more. The chain recombines TRBV19 with TRBJ2-1, with 7 bases aligning to TRBD2. The length of the CDR3 is 13 residues. The germline V gene encodes CDR1 LNHDA and CDR2 SQIVND (reference sequence). With 3 bases clipped from V and 8 bases from J, the junction kept 4 bases outside the gene matches. The CDR3: CASSIPGGHEQFF. For the CDR3, the DNA is TGTGCCAGTAGTATTCCGGGGGGACATGAGCAGTTCTTC.

This clonotype appeared many times. This sequence joins TRBV25-1 and TRBJ2-3, with D possibly called TRBD1 or TRBD2 (5 bases each). Germline V CDR1 and CDR2: MGHDK, SYGVNS. Trimming took off 0 bases at V and 4 bases at J, with 14 bases between the two ends. The CDR3 is 16 amino acids. CDR3: CASSEYTGPSSDTQYF. CDR3 DNA: TGTGCCAGCAGTGAATACACGGGACCTAGCTCAGATACGCAGTATTTT.

This clonotype was found once. Being one base from a much bigger clone, this may be a read error. This chain links TRBV11-3 with TRBJ2-6; D may be TRBD1 (6 bases). CDR1 is SGHNT and CDR2 is YENEEA in the germline V gene. The CDR3 extends over 15 amino acids. DNA of the CDR3: TGTGGCAGCAGCGAGGCAGGGGCTGGGGCCAACGTCCTGACTTTC. Translated: CGSSEAGAGANVLTF.

Comment on this clonotype: A much more abundant neighbour one base away suggests this may be a read error. The J gene is TRBJ2-1, the V gene TRBV5-1; TRBD2 matches at 12 bases. The better agreement between TRBJ2-7 and the DNA end casts doubt on the J call. Germline-derived CDR1 and CDR2 are SGHRS and YFSETQ. The CDR3 has 20 residues. In DNA, the CDR3 is TGCGCCAGCAGCTTATACGGGGGACTAGCGGGCGCCCGCTCCTACAATGAGCAGTACTTC. Translated, it gives CASSLYGGLAGARSYNEQYF.

This clonotype showed up just a few times. The rearrangement uses TRBV30 and TRBJ1-5, with D uncertain. The CDR3 contains 14 residues. Trimming pared 0 bases from V and 4 bases from J, leaving 10 bases between. Germline CDR1 GTSNPN, CDR2 SVGIG (reference sequence). CDR3 DNA: TGTGCCTGGAGTGTAAAACAGAAGAATCAGCCCCAGCATTTT. This sequence encodes CAWSVKQKNQPQHF. Looking up the rest from reference TRBV30 and TRBJ1-5 gives the full variable domain: SQTIHQWPATLVQPVGSPLSLECTVEGTSNPNLYWYRQAAGRGLQLLFYSVGIGQISSEVPQNLSASRPQDRQFILSSKKLLLSDSGFYLCAWSVKQKNQPQHFGDGTRLSIL.

This clonotype was observed many times. The J gene is TRBJ2-1, the V gene TRBV4-1; 16 bases are a match to TRBD2. With V trimmed by 4 bases and J by 7 bases, 10 bases remained unmatched. Germline V gene data show CDR1 as MGHRA and CDR2 as YSYEKL. The CDR3 spans 18 residues. CDR3 protein: CASSLGTSGRGIQNEQFF. CDR3 coding DNA: TGCGCCAGCAGCCTTGGGACTAGCGGGAGGGGGATCCAGAATGAGCAGTTCTTC.

The gene calls are TRBV5-1 and TRBJ1-1; the match to TRBD1 covers 8 bases. J lost 4 bases, V lost 7 bases, and 9 bases had no gene match. The CDR3 sequence is 14 residues long. CDR1 is SGHRS and CDR2 is YFSETQ in the germline V gene. This chain's CDR3 is CASSMGQDGTEAFF. The CDR3 nucleotides are TGCGCCAGCTCGATGGGACAGGACGGCACTGAAGCTTTCTTT.

This clonotype was picked up many times. This chain uses TRBV12-3 or TRBV12-4 with TRBJ2-3; 7 bases agree with TRBD1. Trimming at V came to 5 bases and at J to 5 bases, leaving 10 bases not matched to a gene. CDR3 length: 15 residues. The CDR3 is CASSTTDREGDTQYF. The CDR3 DNA is TGTGCCAGCAGTACCACTGACAGGGAAGGAGATACGCAGTATTTT.

The chain joins TRBV7-2 to TRBJ2-5; a weak D match, TRBD2 (6 bases). V dropped 9 bases and J dropped 9 bases, with 20 bases sitting between them. The length of the CDR3 is 13 residues. CDR1 is SGHTA and CDR2 is FQGNSA in the germline V gene. The CDR3 DNA follows: TGTGCCAGTGGTTGGGGCTTCGGCGGGGCCCAGTACTTC. Translating it yields CASGWGFGGAQYF.

This clonotype showed up just a few times. This chain uses TRBV7-9 with TRBJ1-1, with 7 bases that match TRBD1. The CDR3 is 14 residues long. Looked up from germline, CDR1 is SEHNR and CDR2 is FQNEAQ (reference sequence). The junction had 2 bases not matched to a gene; V was cut back by 1 base and J by 3 bases. The CDR3: CASSLDRGYTEAFF. The DNA of the CDR3 is TGTGCCAGCAGCTTAGACAGGGGATACACTGAAGCTTTCTTT.

Comment on this clonotype: A read error may be the cause here, since a much bigger clone is one base away. V is TRBV20-1 and J is TRBJ2-3; TRBD1 is a possible D gene (6 bases). With 7 bases removed from V and 5 bases from J, the gap between germline ends came to 10 bases. The CDR3 extends over 11 amino acids. The V gene's germline CDR1 is DFQATT and CDR2 SNEGSKA (reference sequence). The CDR3 is CSVVQGDTQYF. DNA for the CDR3: TGCAGTGTGGTACAGGGAGATACGCAGTATTTT.

This clonotype was found a few times. This may arise from a read error, as a much more abundant clone is one base away. The J gene is TRBJ2-1, the V gene TRBV4-1, with 12 positions matching TRBD1. V lost 1 base, J lost 12 bases, and 10 bases stayed unmatched. The CDR3 totals 16 residues. The germline gives CDR1 MGHRA, CDR2 YSYEKL. In DNA form, the CDR3 reads TGCGCCAGCAGCCAAGTGGGGACAGGGGGCGCGGATGGGCAGTTCTTC. This sequence encodes CASSQVGTGGADGQFF.

The chain couples TRBV29-1 to TRBJ1-1, with D uncertain. The CDR3 extends over 13 amino acids. Germline lookup yields CDR1 SQVTM and CDR2 ANQGSEA. The V gene lost 1 base and the J gene lost 2 bases, with 8 bases spanning the gap. The CDR3 spells CSVEVGQNTEAFF. The CDR3 nucleotides read TGCAGCGTTGAAGTAGGGCAAAACACTGAAGCTTTCTTT.

Here the CDR3 DNA reads TGCGCCAGCAGCGCCCTTTCAGCAATCCCAGATACGCAGTATTTT. It specifies CASSALSAIPDTQYF. The chain employs TRBV5-1 and TRBJ2-3; no clear D gene. Germline lookup yields CDR1 SGHRS and CDR2 YFSETQ. This CDR3 is built from 15 residues. V lost 4 bases, J lost 4 bases, and 16 bases lay in between. Supplemented by reference TRBV5-1 and TRBJ2-3, the full variable domain reads KAGVTQTPRYLIKTRGQQVTLSCSPISGHRSVSWYQQTPGQGLQFLFEYFSETQRNKGNFPGRFSGRQFSNSRSEMNVSTLELGDSALYLCASSALSAIPDTQYFGPGTRLTVL.

This clonotype occurred many times. The rearrangement joins TRBV28 to TRBJ1-6; 9 bases match TRBD1. CDR3 length: 14 residues. Germline V gene sequence: CDR1 MDHEN, CDR2 SYDVKM. J lost 5 bases, V lost 6 bases, and 2 bases had no gene match. CDR3 loop: CASSGTGNNSPLHF. The CDR3 nucleotides read TGTGCCAGCAGCGGGACAGGGAATAATTCACCCCTCCACTTT.

The sample holds a few counts of this clonotype. This CDR3 reads CARGPQNTEAFF. CDR3 in DNA: TGTGCCAGAGGACCGCAAAACACTGAAGCTTTCTTT. The V gene is TRBV2, the J gene TRBJ1-1, with D hard to call. Germline assignment: CDR1 SNHLY and CDR2 FYNNEI. CDR3 length: 12 amino acids. Trimming stripped 9 bases from V and 2 bases from J, with 10 bases between.

This rearrangement joins TRBV20-1 to TRBJ1-5; 7 bases map to TRBD1. CDR3 length: 15 amino acids. Per germline, CDR1 DFQATT and CDR2 SNEGSKA (reference sequence). The trim removed 2 bases at V and 6 bases at J, leaving 10 bases unmatched. CDR3 in DNA: TGCAGTGCTAGATTACCAGGGGGGTTTGGTCAGCCCCAGCATTTT. It specifies CSARLPGGFGQPQHF.

In its sample, this clonotype was seen a few times. The CDR3 here is CASSPEENGSPLHF. CDR3 sequence (DNA): TGTGCCAGCAGCCCCGAGGAGAACGGTTCACCCCTCCACTTT. The J gene is TRBJ1-6, the V gene TRBV6-6; D gene uncertain. Germline loops: CDR1 MNHNY, CDR2 SVGAGI (reference sequence). Trimming stripped 6 bases from V and 9 bases from J, with 15 bases between. The length of the CDR3 is 14 residues.

This clonotype was found many times. The rearrangement links TRBV4-1 to TRBJ1-2, with a tentative D call TRBD1 (6 bases). CDR1 and CDR2 from the germline V gene are MGHRA and YSYEKL. V lost 0 bases and J lost 2, with 10 bases in between. The CDR3 covers 15 residues. Here the CDR3 DNA reads TGCGCCAGCAGCCAAGAAAGGACAGTGAACTATGGCTACACCTTC. It codes for CASSQERTVNYGYTF.